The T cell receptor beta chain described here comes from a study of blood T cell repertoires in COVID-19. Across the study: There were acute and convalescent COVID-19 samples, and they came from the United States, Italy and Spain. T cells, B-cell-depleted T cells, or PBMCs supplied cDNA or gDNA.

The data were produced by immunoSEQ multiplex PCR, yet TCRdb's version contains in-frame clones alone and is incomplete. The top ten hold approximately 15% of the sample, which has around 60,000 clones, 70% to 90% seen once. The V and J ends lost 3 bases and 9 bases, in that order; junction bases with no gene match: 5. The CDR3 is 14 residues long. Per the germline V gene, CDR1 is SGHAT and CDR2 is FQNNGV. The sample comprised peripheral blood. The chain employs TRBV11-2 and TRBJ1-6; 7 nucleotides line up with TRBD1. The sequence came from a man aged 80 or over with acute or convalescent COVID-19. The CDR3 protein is CASSFNRGTSPLHF. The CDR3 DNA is TGTGCCAGCAGCTTCAACAGGGGAACTTCACCCCTCCACTTT.